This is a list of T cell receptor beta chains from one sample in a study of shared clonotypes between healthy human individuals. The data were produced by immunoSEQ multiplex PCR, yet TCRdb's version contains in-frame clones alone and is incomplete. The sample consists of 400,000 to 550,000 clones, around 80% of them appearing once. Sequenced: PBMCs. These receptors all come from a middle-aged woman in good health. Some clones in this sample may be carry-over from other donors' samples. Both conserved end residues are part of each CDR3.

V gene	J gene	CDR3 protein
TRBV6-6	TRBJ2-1	CASMLAGVNEQFF
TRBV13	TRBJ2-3	CASSSSRRGGTDTQYF
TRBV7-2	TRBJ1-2	CASSYSRTAHIDGYTF
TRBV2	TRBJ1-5	CASSNQGGNQPQHF
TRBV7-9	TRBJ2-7	CASNRRGAEQYF
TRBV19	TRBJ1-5	CASSIDWQPQHF
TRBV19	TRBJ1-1	CASSILVVMGLNTEAFF
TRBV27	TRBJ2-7	CASSLGAGGIYEQYF
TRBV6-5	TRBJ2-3	CASSSPLGTDTQYF
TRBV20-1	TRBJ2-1	CSARGGSVQFF
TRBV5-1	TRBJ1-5	CASSPTGGDQPQHF
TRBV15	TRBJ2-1	CATSLMTGSYNEQFF
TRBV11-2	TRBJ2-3	CASSLVGSSTDTQYF
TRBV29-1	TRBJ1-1	CSARNTEAFF
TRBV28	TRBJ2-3	CASSLETGATDTQYF
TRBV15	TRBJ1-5	CATSRDIQINQPQHF
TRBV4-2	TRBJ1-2	CASSRRDRGGYGYTF
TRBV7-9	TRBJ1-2	CASSLEGARGYTF
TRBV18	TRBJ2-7	CASSPGTVSYEQYF
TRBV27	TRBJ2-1	CASSLSRGTDGEQFF
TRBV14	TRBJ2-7	CASSQTLPYEQYF
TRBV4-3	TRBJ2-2	CASSQLGRGTGELFF
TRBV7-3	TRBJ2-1	CASSFSLSYNEQFF
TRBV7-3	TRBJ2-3	CASSLPPAIKRTGDTDTQYF
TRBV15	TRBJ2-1	CATSSRGAGTYNEQFF
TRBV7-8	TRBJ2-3	CASSPKLAGGTDTQYF
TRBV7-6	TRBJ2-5	CASSPGPRGGETQYF
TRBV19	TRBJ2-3	CASMGDRFTDTQYF
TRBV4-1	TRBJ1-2	CASSQDLVGAGVGYTF
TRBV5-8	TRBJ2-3	CASSHRLAGLTDTQYF
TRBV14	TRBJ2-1	CASSQVGLKYNEQFF
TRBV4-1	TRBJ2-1	CASSQTSQGANEQFF
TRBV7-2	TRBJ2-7	CASSLVSGGSYEQYF
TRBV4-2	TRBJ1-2	CASSPGSGGGYGYTF
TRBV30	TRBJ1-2	CAWDDRVKGYTF
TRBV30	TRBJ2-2	CAWSVFGQYTGELFF
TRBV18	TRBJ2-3	CASSTQGSDTQYF
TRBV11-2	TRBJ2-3	CASSSDRGADTQYF
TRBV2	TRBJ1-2	CASSQQGIADYGYTF
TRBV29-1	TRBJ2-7	CSVRTNLYEQYF
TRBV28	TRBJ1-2	CASSGRGRVVNYGYTF
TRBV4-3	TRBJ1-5	CASSQDQGQPQHF
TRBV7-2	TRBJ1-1	CASSSRVGTEAFF
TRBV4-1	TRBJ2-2	CASIDLLGNTGELFF
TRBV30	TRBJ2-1	CAWSVGVSYNEQFF
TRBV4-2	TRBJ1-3	CASSDLGGIGGTIYF
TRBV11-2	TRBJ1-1	CASSSLKGQRPEAFF
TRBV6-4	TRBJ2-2	CASSDGSDTGELFF
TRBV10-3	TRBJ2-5	CAISESGETQYF
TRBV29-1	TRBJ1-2	CSGRGTGAGYGYTF
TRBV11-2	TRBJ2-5	CASSQDRSRETQYF
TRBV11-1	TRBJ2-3	CASSFAGWTDTQYF